Sequencing of this T cell receptor beta chain was carried out in a study of OX40 agonist ivuxolimab in advanced cancers. Study summary: Prior checkpoint blockade (anti-PD-1, anti-PD-L1 or anti-CTLA-4) was permitted; under 50% had it. General study findings and limits: Clonal expansion from baseline to week 6 occurred in both CD4+ and CD8+ T cells.

Only in-frame clones appear in the TCRdb table, and some are missing; sequencing was by immunoSEQ multiplex PCR. The repertoire holds some 82,000 clones, with over 75% as singletons. Deletions cut 8 bases from V and 2 bases from J, with 7 bases between. CDR1 and CDR2 (germline): MNHNY, SVGAGI (reference sequence). The CDR3 spans 12 residues. As to this clone: Its antigen is unknown.

J is TRBJ1-5 and V is TRBV6-6; possible D gene TRBD1, 6 bases. The sample in question was CD4+ or CD8+ T cells sorted from blood, obtained in a trial of the OX40 agonist ivuxolimab. This TCR was recovered from an adult with an advanced solid tumor such as melanoma, head and neck, liver or kidney cancer. DNA for the CDR3: TGTGCCAGCCGACAGGGCAATCAGCCCCAGCATTTT. It is translated as CASRQGNQPQHF.